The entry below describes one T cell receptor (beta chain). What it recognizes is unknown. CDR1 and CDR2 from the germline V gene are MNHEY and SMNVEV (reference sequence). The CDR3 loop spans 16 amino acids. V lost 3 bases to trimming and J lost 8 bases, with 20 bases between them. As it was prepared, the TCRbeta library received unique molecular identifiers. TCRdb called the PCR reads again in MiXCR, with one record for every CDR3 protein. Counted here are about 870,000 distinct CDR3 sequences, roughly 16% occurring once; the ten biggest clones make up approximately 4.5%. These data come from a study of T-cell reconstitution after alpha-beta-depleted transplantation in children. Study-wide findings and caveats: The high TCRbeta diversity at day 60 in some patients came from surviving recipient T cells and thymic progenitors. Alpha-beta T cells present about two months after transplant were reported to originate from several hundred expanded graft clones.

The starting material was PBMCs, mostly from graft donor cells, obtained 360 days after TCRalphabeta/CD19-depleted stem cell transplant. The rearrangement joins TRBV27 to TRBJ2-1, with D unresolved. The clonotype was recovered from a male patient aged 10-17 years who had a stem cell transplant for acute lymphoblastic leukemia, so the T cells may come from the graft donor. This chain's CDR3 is CASSFPIGMFIDEQFF. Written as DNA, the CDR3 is TGTGCCAGCAGTTTTCCTATAGGAATGTTCATCGATGAGCAGTTCTTC.